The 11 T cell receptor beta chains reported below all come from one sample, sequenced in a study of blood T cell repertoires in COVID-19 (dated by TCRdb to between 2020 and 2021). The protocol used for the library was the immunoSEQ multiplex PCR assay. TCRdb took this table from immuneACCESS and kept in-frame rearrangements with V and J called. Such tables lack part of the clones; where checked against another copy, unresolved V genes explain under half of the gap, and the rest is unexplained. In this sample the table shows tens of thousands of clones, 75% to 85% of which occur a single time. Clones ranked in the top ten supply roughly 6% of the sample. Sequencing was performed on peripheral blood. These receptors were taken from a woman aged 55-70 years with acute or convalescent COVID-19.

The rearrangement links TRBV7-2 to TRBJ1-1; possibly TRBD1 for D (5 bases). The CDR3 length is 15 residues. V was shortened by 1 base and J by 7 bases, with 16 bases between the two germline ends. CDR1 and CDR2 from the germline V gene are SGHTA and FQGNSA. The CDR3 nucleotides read TGTGCCAGCAGCTTAGGGGACTCCGGGAGGGGTGAAGCTTTCTTT. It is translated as CASSLGDSGRGEAFF. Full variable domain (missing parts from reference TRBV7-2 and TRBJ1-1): GAGVSQSPSNKVTEKGKDVELRCDPISGHTALYWYRQSLGQGLEFLIYFQGNSAPDKSGLPSDRFSAERTGGSVSTLTIQRTQQEDSAVYLCASSLGDSGRGEAFFGQGTRLTVV.

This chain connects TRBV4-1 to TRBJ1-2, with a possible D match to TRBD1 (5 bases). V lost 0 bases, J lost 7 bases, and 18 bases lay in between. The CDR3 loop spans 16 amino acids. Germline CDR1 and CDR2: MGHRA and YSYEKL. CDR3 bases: TGCGCCAGCAGCCAAGATATTACGGCAGGAAGGGGTGGCTACACCTTC. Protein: CASSQDITAGRGGYTF.

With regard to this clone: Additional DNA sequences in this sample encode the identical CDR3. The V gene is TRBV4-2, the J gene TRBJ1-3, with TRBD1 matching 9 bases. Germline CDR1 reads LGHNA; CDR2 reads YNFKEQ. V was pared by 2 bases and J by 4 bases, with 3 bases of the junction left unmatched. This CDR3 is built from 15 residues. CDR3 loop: CASSQQQGAGNTIYF. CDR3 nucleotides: TGTGCCAGCAGCCAACAACAGGGGGCAGGAAACACCATATATTTT.

The CDR3 here is CAGHRGGTEAFF. CDR3 DNA sequence: TGTGCCGGCCACAGGGGCGGAACTGAAGCTTTCTTT. The chain uses TRBV30 and TRBJ1-1, with 7 bases identical to TRBD1. Germline CDR1 GTSNPN, CDR2 SVGIG (reference sequence). The CDR3 is 12 amino acids. Germline trimming cut 8 bases from V and 5 bases from J; bases unmatched to any gene: 8.

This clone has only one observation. CDR3 residues: CASSYDRAESPLHF. CDR3 bases: TGTGCCAGCAGTTACGACAGGGCGGAATCACCCCTCCACTTT. The chain is built from TRBV6-5 and TRBJ1-6; 7 nucleotides agree with TRBD1. CDR1 is MNHEY and CDR2 is SVGAGI in the germline V gene. The CDR3 covers 14 residues. V trimming: 2 bases; J trimming: 10 bases; junction bases outside the gene matches: 5.

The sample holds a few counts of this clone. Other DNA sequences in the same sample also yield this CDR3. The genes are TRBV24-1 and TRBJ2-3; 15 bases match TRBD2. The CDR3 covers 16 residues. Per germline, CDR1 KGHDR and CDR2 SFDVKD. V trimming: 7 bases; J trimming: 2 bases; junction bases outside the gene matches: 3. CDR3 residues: CATSGTSGGTTDTQYF. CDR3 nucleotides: TGTGCCACCAGCGGGACTAGCGGGGGGACCACAGATACGCAGTATTTT.

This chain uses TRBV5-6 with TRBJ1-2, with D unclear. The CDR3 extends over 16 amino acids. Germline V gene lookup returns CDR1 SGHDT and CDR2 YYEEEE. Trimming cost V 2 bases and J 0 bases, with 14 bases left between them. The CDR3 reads CASSFVERRSNYGYTF. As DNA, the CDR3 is TGTGCCAGCAGCTTCGTCGAGCGCCGCTCTAACTATGGCTACACCTTC.

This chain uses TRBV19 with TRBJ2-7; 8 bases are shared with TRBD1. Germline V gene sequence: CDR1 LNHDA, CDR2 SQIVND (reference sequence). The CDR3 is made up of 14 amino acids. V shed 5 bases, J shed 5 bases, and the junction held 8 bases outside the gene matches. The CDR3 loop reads CASSQQGADHEQYF. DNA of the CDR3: TGTGCCAGTAGTCAGCAGGGGGCGGACCACGAGCAGTACTTC. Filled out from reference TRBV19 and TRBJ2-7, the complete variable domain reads DGGITQSPKYLFRKEGQNVTLSCEQNLNHDAMYWYRQDPGQGLRLIYYSQIVNDFQKGDIAEGYSVSREKKESFPLTVTSAQKNPTAFYLCASSQQGADHEQYFGPGTRLTVT.

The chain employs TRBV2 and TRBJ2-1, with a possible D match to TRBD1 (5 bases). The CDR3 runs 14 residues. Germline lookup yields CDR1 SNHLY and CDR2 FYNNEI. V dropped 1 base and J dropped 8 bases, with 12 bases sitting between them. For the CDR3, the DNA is TGTGCCAGCAGTGAAGTGGCAGGGCGCGATGAGCAGTTCTTC. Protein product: CASSEVAGRDEQFF.

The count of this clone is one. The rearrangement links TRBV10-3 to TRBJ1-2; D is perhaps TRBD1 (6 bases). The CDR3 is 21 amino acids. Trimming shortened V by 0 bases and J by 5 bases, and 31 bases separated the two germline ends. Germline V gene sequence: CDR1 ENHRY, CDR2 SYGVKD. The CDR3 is CAISESSPTGLANRVSYGYTF. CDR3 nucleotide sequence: TGTGCCATCAGTGAGTCGAGCCCAACTGGACTTGCTAACAGGGTCTCTTATGGCTACACCTTC.

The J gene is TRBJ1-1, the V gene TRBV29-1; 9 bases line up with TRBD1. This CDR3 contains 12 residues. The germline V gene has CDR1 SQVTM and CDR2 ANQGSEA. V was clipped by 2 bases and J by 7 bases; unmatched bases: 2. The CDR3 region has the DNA TGCAGCGTTGAACAGGACAGGGGTGAAGCTTTCTTT. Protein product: CSVEQDRGEAFF.